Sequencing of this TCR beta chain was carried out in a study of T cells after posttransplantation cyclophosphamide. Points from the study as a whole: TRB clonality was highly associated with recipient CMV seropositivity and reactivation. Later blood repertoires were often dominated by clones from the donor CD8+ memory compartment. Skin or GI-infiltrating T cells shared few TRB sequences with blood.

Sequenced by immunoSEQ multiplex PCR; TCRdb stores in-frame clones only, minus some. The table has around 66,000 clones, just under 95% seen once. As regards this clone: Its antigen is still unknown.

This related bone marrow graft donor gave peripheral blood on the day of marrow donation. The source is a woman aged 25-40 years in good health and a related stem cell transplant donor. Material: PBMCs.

CDR3 sequence (DNA): TGTGCCAGCAGTTCCTGGGGCCTGACAGAGCAGTACTTC. This gives the protein CASSSWGLTEQYF. The rearrangement uses TRBV7-2 and TRBJ2-7, with D tentatively TRBD1 (5 bases). The germline V and J ends were trimmed by 6 bases and 7 bases, with 16 bases remaining between them. The germline V gene has CDR1 SGHTA and CDR2 FQGNSA. The CDR3 contains 13 residues.